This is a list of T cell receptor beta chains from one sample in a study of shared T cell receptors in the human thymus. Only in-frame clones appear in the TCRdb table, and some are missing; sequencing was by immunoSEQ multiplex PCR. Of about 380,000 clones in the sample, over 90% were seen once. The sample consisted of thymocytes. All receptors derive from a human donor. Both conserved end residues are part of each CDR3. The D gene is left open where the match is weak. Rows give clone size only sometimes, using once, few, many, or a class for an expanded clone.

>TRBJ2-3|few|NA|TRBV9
CASSATDTQYF
TGTGCCAGCAGCGCCACAGATACGCAGTATTTT
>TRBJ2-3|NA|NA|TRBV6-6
CASRLIADTQYF
TGTGCCAGCAGACTTATAGCGGATACGCAGTATTTT
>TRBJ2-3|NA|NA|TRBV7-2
CASGLRTDFTDTQYF
TGTGCCAGCGGTCTTAGGACTGACTTCACAGATACGCAGTATTTT
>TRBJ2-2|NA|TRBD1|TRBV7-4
CASSLFGWRQGDTGELFF
TGTGCCAGCAGCTTATTTGGTTGGAGGCAGGGGGACACCGGGGAGCTGTTTTTT
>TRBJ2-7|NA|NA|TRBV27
CASSRDRRHEQYF
TGTGCCAGCAGCAGAGACAGGCGGCACGAGCAGTACTTC
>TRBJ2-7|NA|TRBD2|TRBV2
CASSDSGLAGESYEQYF
TGTGCCAGCAGTGATTCCGGACTAGCGGGGGAATCCTACGAGCAGTACTTC
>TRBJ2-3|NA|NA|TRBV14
CASSQDIPDYTSTDTQYF
TGTGCCAGCAGCCAAGATATTCCGGACTATACTAGCACAGATACGCAGTATTTT
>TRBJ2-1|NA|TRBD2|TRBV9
CASSERDVNEQFF
TGTGCCAGCAGCGAGCGGGACGTCAATGAGCAGTTCTTC
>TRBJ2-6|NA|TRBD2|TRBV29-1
CSVVMGRRGAGANVLTF
TGCAGCGTTGTAATGGGGAGACGGGGGGCTGGGGCCAACGTCCTGACTTTC
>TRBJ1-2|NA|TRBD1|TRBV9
CASSVDTGGLYLPNYGYTF
TGTGCCAGCAGCGTAGATACAGGGGGTCTATACCTACCTAACTATGGCTACACCTTC
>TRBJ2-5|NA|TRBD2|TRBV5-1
CASSPELAKETQYF
TGCGCCAGCAGCCCGGAACTAGCGAAAGAGACCCAGTACTTC
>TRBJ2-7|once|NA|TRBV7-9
CASSFSTPGAIAYEQYF
TGTGCCAGCAGCTTTAGTACCCCGGGGGCGATAGCCTACGAGCAGTACTTC
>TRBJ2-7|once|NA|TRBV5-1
CASSLERGNYEQYF
TGCGCCAGCAGCTTGGAGAGGGGGAACTACGAGCAGTACTTC
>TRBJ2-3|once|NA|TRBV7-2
CASSFNPPDTQYF
TGTGCCAGCAGCTTCAACCCCCCGGATACGCAGTATTTT
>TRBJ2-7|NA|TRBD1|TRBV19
CASGTGSSYEQYF
TGTGCCAGCGGGACAGGAAGCTCCTACGAGCAGTACTTC
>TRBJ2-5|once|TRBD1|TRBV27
CASRARDSKNQETQYF
TGTGCCAGCAGAGCTAGGGACAGCAAGAACCAAGAGACCCAGTACTTC
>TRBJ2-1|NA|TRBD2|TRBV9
CASSLGLVSYNEQFF
TGTGCCAGCAGCCTGGGACTAGTCTCCTACAATGAGCAGTTCTTC
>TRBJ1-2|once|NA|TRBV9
CASSVSGGIYGYTF
TGTGCCAGCAGCGTAAGCGGGGGTATTTATGGCTACACCTTC
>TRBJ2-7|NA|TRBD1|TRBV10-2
CASRIQGASYEQYF
TGCGCCAGCAGGATACAGGGGGCTAGTTACGAGCAGTACTTC
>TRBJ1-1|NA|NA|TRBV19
CASSRGLRTEAFF
TGTGCCAGTAGTAGGGGGCTTAGGACTGAAGCTTTCTTT
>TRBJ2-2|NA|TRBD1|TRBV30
CAFTGQGEYYTGELFF
TGTGCCTTCACAGGACAGGGGGAATATTACACCGGGGAGCTGTTTTTT
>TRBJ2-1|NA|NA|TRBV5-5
CASSLGSSTYNEQFF
TGTGCCAGCAGCTTAGGTTCTTCTACCTACAATGAGCAGTTCTTC
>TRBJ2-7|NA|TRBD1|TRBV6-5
CASSYHRDRAYEQYF
TGTGCCAGCAGTTATCACCGGGACAGGGCATACGAGCAGTACTTC
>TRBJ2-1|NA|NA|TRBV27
CASSFWGLGNEQFF
TGTGCCAGCAGTTTCTGGGGACTTGGGAATGAGCAGTTCTTC
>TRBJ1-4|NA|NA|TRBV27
CASSHKRVPRPEKLFF
TGTGCCAGCAGTCACAAACGGGTTCCGAGGCCAGAAAAACTGTTTTTT
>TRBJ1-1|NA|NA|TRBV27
CASSLWGSSTEAFF
TGTGCCAGCAGTTTATGGGGCTCGAGCACTGAAGCTTTCTTT
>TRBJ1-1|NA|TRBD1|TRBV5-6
CASSLDNRGNTEAFF
TGTGCCAGCAGCTTGGATAACAGGGGGAACACTGAAGCTTTCTTT
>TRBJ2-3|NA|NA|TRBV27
CASSLSRDSRDTQYF
TGTGCCAGCAGTTTATCGCGAGATAGCAGGGATACGCAGTATTTT
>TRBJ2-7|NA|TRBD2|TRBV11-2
CASSPGTRYAYAQYF
TGTGCCAGCAGCCCTGGGACTAGATACGCCTACGCGCAGTACTTC
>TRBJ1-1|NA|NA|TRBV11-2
CASSAPGNTEAFF
TGTGCCAGCAGCGCCCCCGGAAACACTGAAGCTTTCTTT
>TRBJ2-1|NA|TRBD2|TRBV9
CASSVVSGMGNEQFF
TGTGCCAGCAGCGTAGTTAGCGGGATGGGCAATGAGCAGTTCTTC
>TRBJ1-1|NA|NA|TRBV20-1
CSAREDEAFF
TGCAGTGCTAGGGAGGATGAAGCTTTCTTT
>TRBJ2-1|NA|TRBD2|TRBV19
CASSIGSGSYNEQFF
TGTGCCAGTAGTATCGGAAGCGGGAGCTACAATGAGCAGTTCTTC
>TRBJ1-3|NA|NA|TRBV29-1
CSVEVTGQGPPHSGNTIYF
TGCAGCGTTGAAGTTACCGGGCAGGGACCCCCCCACTCTGGAAACACCATATATTTT
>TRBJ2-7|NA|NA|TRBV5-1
CASSLSSGTKYEQYF
TGCGCCAGCAGCCTATCCTCGGGCACCAAATACGAGCAGTACTTC
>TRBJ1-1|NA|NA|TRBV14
CASSQLRQLNTEAFF
TGTGCCAGCAGCCAACTCAGACAGCTGAACACTGAAGCTTTCTTT